This T cell receptor beta chain came from a study of cytomegalovirus exposure and HLA in healthy donors. Study-level points and caveats: Earlier analysis yielded a pattern in which most TCR beta V segments were productive about 87% or about 30% of the time. Among the sequence variants, a highly shared cluster was likely an artifact of sequencing.

A word on this clone: Its antigen is as yet unknown.

PCR primers comprised 60 Vbeta and 13 Jbeta primers. Sequenced by immunoSEQ multiplex PCR; TCRdb stores in-frame clones only, minus some. The repertoire holds approximately 110,000 clones, roughly 13% seen once, with about 16% in the top ten. V was pared by 3 bases and J by 7 bases, with 9 bases between. The CDR3 spans 13 residues. The receptor was derived from a man aged 35 to 55 in good health and CMV-seropositive. J is TRBJ2-2 and V is TRBV23-1; D is uncertain. TRBV23-1 is marked as an open reading frame, function uncertain. The sequenced sample consisted of PBMCs. In DNA, the CDR3 is TGCGCCAGCAGTCAGGGCCCAGGCGGGGAGCTGTTTTTT. Its translation is CASSQGPGGELFF.